The 16 T cell receptor beta chains listed next were all sequenced from one sample in a study of cytomegalovirus exposure and HLA in healthy donors. Primers for the PCR totalled 60 Vbeta and 13 Jbeta. Method: immunoSEQ multiplex PCR; TCRdb's copy keeps in-frame clones and lacks some. The profile covers about 96,000 clones, with 65% to 75% appearing a single time and around 14% taken by the ten largest. The sample consisted of PBMCs. The source of these receptors is a woman aged 70-85 years in good health and CMV-seropositive.

In this sample, this clone turned up once. At one of its ends the junction is not consistent with the germline gene, which may arise from a read error. V usage is TRBV10-1 and J usage is TRBJ2-2; D unclear. Germline V gene data show CDR1 as WNHNN and CDR2 as SYGVQD (reference sequence). There are 12 residues in the CDR3. This chain's CDR3 is CASSVNNGELFF. CDR3 DNA sequence: TGCGCCAGCAGTGTTAACAACGGGGAGCTGTTTTTT.

V gene TRBV28 combines with J gene TRBJ2-7; D might be TRBD1 (7 bases). The CDR3 consists of 13 residues. Germline V lookup: CDR1 MDHEN, CDR2 SYDVKM. The V end was cut by 6 bases, the J end by 6 bases, with 15 bases between. CDR3 coding DNA: TGTGCCAGCAGCCATGGGGGGACAGTCGAGCAGTACTTC. It specifies CASSHGGTVEQYF.

This clone was seen a single time. The chain couples TRBV7-2 to TRBJ1-6, with D perhaps TRBD1 (5 bases). CDR1 and CDR2 (germline): SGHTA, FQGNSA. Trimming took off 5 bases at V and 9 bases at J, with 17 bases between the two ends. The CDR3 is 15 amino acids. The chain's CDR3 is CASSPDKSSSSPLHF. CDR3 in DNA: TGTGCCAGCAGCCCGGACAAGTCATCTTCTTCACCCCTCCACTTT.

The chain uses TRBV29-1 and TRBJ2-7; TRBD1 is a possible D gene (5 bases). CDR3 length: 11 residues. V was shortened by 6 bases and J by 7 bases, with 13 bases between the two germline ends. Per the germline V gene, CDR1 is SQVTM and CDR2 is ANQGSEA. The CDR3: CSVQAWTEQYF. CDR3 sequence (DNA): TGCAGCGTCCAGGCCTGGACAGAGCAGTACTTC.

This clone was detected a few times. The V call is TRBV5-1, the J call TRBJ1-3, with 8 bases identical to TRBD1. The trim removed 4 bases at V and 2 bases at J, leaving 5 bases unmatched. The CDR3 has 15 amino acids. CDR1 and CDR2 (germline): SGHRS, YFSETQ. CDR3 residues: CASSGQGAAGNTIYF. CDR3 DNA sequence: TGCGCCAGCAGCGGGCAGGGGGCGGCTGGAAACACCATATATTTT.

The chain joins TRBV2 to TRBJ1-5; the D gene is possibly TRBD1 (6 bases). This CDR3 has 15 amino acids. Per germline, CDR1 SNHLY and CDR2 FYNNEI. Trimming pared 1 base from V and 0 bases from J, leaving 7 bases between. CDR3 sequence reads: CASSEGTVSNQPQHF. The CDR3, as DNA: TGTGCCAGCAGTGAAGGGACAGTTAGCAATCAGCCCCAGCATTTT.

This chain connects TRBV18 to TRBJ2-7; TRBD2 is a possible D gene (7 bases). The CDR3 has 13 residues. Trimming took off 2 bases at V and 3 bases at J, with 8 bases between the two ends. From germline, CDR1 is KGHSH and CDR2 LQKENI. CDR3 protein: CASSPRGGYEQYF. In DNA form, the CDR3 reads TGTGCCAGCTCACCAAGGGGGGGCTACGAGCAGTACTTC.

The chain joins TRBV27 to TRBJ1-5, with 9 bases that match TRBD1. The CDR3 sequence is 15 residues long. Trimming removed 6 bases from V and 3 bases from J; junction bases left unmatched: 6. Looked up from germline, CDR1 is MNHEY and CDR2 is SMNVEV (reference sequence). Written as DNA, the CDR3 is TGTGCCAGCAGCCCGGGGGACAGGGTCAATCAGCCCCAGCATTTT. As protein: CASSPGDRVNQPQHF.

About this clone: At one end, the junction sequence differs from germline, possibly due to a read error. CDR3 nucleotide sequence: TGTTCCAGCACCCTTACCGCTCAGTCCTACAATGAGCAGTTCTTC. It yields the protein CSSTLTAQSYNEQFF. The J gene is TRBJ2-1, the V gene TRBV7-9; D remains ambiguous. The CDR3 extends over 15 amino acids. The germline gives CDR1 SEHNR, CDR2 FQNEAQ (reference sequence).

The V call is TRBV7-3, the J call TRBJ2-2; 10 bases line up with TRBD1. CDR3 size: 15 residues. With V trimmed by 5 bases and J by 4 bases, 4 bases remained unmatched. Germline loops: CDR1 SGHTA, CDR2 FQGTGA. For the CDR3, the DNA is TGTGCCAGCAGCCGGGGACAGGGGAGCACCGGGGAGCTGTTTTTT. This encodes CASSRGQGSTGELFF.

The rearrangement links TRBV5-1 to TRBJ2-7, with D possibly being TRBD1 (5 bases). The CDR3 contains 14 residues. Trimming stripped 1 base from V and 3 bases from J, with 11 bases between. Germline V gene data show CDR1 as SGHRS and CDR2 as YFSETQ. CDR3 nucleotides: TGCGCCAGCAGCTTGTCAGGCAGGGTCTACGAGCAGTACTTC. As protein: CASSLSGRVYEQYF.

This chain links TRBV10-1 with TRBJ2-7; D is possibly TRBD1 (6 bases). The CDR3 covers 14 residues. V was pared by 2 bases and J by 2 bases, with 10 bases between. Germline-derived CDR1 and CDR2 are WNHNN and SYGVQD (reference sequence). DNA of the CDR3: TGCGCCAGCAGTGAGGGGGGCCTACCCTACGAGCAGTACTTC. Amino acids: CASSEGGLPYEQYF.

V usage is TRBV28 and J usage is TRBJ1-5, with D possibly being TRBD1 (6 bases). The V end lost 7 bases, the J end lost 2 bases, and 21 bases lay between the germline ends. This CDR3 is built from 17 residues. The germline V gene has CDR1 MDHEN and CDR2 SYDVKM. CDR3 in amino acids: CASTKSGGGLGNQPQHF. The CDR3, as DNA: TGTGCCAGCACCAAATCGGGCGGGGGCTTGGGCAATCAGCCCCAGCATTTT.

V usage is TRBV9 and J usage is TRBJ2-5, with TRBD2 as a possible D gene (6 bases). The CDR3 length is 14 residues. Germline V gene sequence: CDR1 SGDLS, CDR2 YYNGEE. V lost 6 bases to trimming and J lost 4 bases, with 16 bases between them. In DNA, the CDR3 is TGTGCCAGCAATTCGGGACTCCTGAGAGAGACCCAGTACTTC. This codes for CASNSGLLRETQYF. The complete variable domain, with remaining parts taken from reference TRBV9 and TRBJ2-5, reads DSGVTQTPKHLITATGQRVTLRCSPRSGDLSVYWYQQSLDQGLQFLIQYYNGEERAKGNILERFSAQQFPDLHSELNLSSLELGDSALYFCASNSGLLRETQYFGPGTRLLVL.

J is TRBJ2-2 and V is TRBV5-1; D perhaps matches TRBD2 (5 bases). CDR3 length: 17 residues. Trimming stripped 4 bases from V and 5 bases from J, with 21 bases between. Germline V gene data show CDR1 as SGHRS and CDR2 as YFSETQ. CDR3 residues: CASSATGGPGGTGELFF. CDR3 in DNA: TGCGCCAGCAGCGCCACTGGCGGGCCAGGCGGGACCGGGGAGCTGTTTTTT.

V and J are TRBV6-5 and TRBJ2-5; tentative D call: TRBD2 (6 bases). V was shortened by 4 bases and J by 2 bases, with 11 bases between the two germline ends. This CDR3 is 14 amino acids long. Germline CDR1 reads MNHEY; CDR2 reads SVGAGI. CDR3 amino acids: CASSSGDRQETQYF. The CDR3 DNA reads TGTGCCAGCAGTTCGGGAGACAGACAAGAGACCCAGTACTTC.